This T cell receptor (beta chain) was documented in a study of cytomegalovirus exposure and HLA in healthy donors. Trimming removed 3 bases at V and 3 bases at J, with 18 bases between. This CDR3 is 16 amino acids long. From germline, CDR1 is SGHTA and CDR2 FQGNSA. 60 Vbeta and 13 Jbeta primers were used in PCR. Sequencing used immunoSEQ multiplex PCR; TCRdb keeps in-frame clones, though not all of them. The data show about 140,000 clones, 65% to 70% seen once. The chain employs TRBV7-2 and TRBJ2-7, with D perhaps TRBD1 (7 bases). Material: PBMCs. This clonotype originated in a man under 40 in good health and CMV-seropositive. Here the CDR3 reads CASSFTFQGGNYEQYF. The CDR3 bases are TGTGCCAGCAGCTTCACTTTCCAGGGGGGAAACTACGAGCAGTACTTC. Filled out from reference TRBV7-2 and TRBJ2-7, the complete variable domain reads GAGVSQSPSNKVTEKGKDVELRCDPISGHTALYWYRQSLGQGLEFLIYFQGNSAPDKSGLPSDRFSAERTGGSVSTLTIQRTQQEDSAVYLCASSFTFQGGNYEQYFGPGTRLTVT.